This is a list of T cell receptor beta chains from one sample in a study of blood T cell repertoires in COVID-19. The repertoire was sequenced with immunoSEQ multiplex PCR; TCRdb's copy has only in-frame clones and lacks some. The data show 300,000 to 400,000 clones, about 87% seen once. Material: peripheral blood. Source of these receptors: a man younger than 40 with COVID-19, enrolled during active disease. Each CDR3 is given with its conserved first and last residue. The D gene is left open where the match is weak. Not every row has a clone size; where given, it reads once, few, many or a size class.

cdr3_aa: CASSRNREGGYTF
cdr3_nt: TGTGCCAGCAGTCGAAACAGGGAGGGCGGCTACACCTTC
j_call: TRBJ1-2
clone_size: once
v_call: TRBV5-4
d_call: NA

cdr3_aa: CASSQPSGDRSGNTEAFF
cdr3_nt: TGCGCCAGCAGCCAACCTTCAGGGGACCGGAGTGGGAACACTGAAGCTTTCTTT
j_call: TRBJ1-1
clone_size: NA
v_call: TRBV4-1
d_call: NA

cdr3_aa: CASSAETGRYSPLHF
cdr3_nt: TGTGCCAGCAGCGCCGAGACAGGGCGATATTCACCCCTCCACTTT
j_call: TRBJ1-6
clone_size: NA
v_call: TRBV9
d_call: TRBD1

cdr3_aa: CASSLDSTGGQETQYF
cdr3_nt: TGTGCCAGCAGCTTAGACTCGACAGGGGGCCAAGAGACCCAGTACTTC
j_call: TRBJ2-5
clone_size: few
v_call: TRBV7-9
d_call: TRBD1

cdr3_aa: CASSLRTGDVSEAFF
cdr3_nt: TGTGCCAGCAGCCTCCGGACAGGGGACGTCTCTGAAGCTTTCTTT
j_call: TRBJ1-1
clone_size: NA
v_call: TRBV7-9
d_call: TRBD1

cdr3_aa: CASSWDRGYGYTF
cdr3_nt: TGTGCCAGCAGCTGGGACAGGGGGTATGGCTACACCTTC
j_call: TRBJ1-2
clone_size: once
v_call: TRBV5-4
d_call: TRBD1

cdr3_aa: CASSGYGRAEAFF
cdr3_nt: TGTGCCAGCAGTGGGTACGGGAGGGCTGAAGCTTTCTTT
j_call: TRBJ1-1
clone_size: NA
v_call: TRBV28
d_call: NA

cdr3_aa: CASSPPLAAYYEQYF
cdr3_nt: TGTGCCAGCTCACCACCGCTAGCAGCTTACTACGAGCAGTACTTC
j_call: TRBJ2-7
clone_size: NA
v_call: TRBV18
d_call: NA

cdr3_aa: CASREGQGARGYTF
cdr3_nt: TGTGCCAGCCGTGAGGGACAGGGGGCGAGAGGCTACACCTTC
j_call: TRBJ1-2
clone_size: NA
v_call: TRBV6-1
d_call: TRBD1

cdr3_aa: CASRLQTGELFF
cdr3_nt: TGTGCCAGCAGACTCCAAACCGGGGAGCTGTTTTTT
j_call: TRBJ2-2
clone_size: NA
v_call: TRBV12-3/TRBV12-4
d_call: NA

cdr3_aa: CASSSGRTASSYNSPLHF
cdr3_nt: TGTGCCAGCAGCTCCGGACGGACAGCCAGCTCCTATAATTCACCCCTCCACTTT
j_call: TRBJ1-6
clone_size: once
v_call: TRBV7-8
d_call: NA

cdr3_aa: CASSQEKGEGFSNQPQHF
cdr3_nt: TGTGCCAGCAGCCAAGAAAAGGGGGAGGGGTTTAGCAATCAGCCCCAGCATTTT
j_call: TRBJ1-5
clone_size: few
v_call: TRBV14
d_call: NA

cdr3_aa: CASSPTPDRTNTGELFF
cdr3_nt: TGTGCCAGCAGCCCGACCCCGGACAGGACGAACACCGGGGAGCTGTTTTTT
j_call: TRBJ2-2
clone_size: NA
v_call: TRBV5-4
d_call: TRBD1

cdr3_aa: CASSRRLAGVETQYF
cdr3_nt: TGCGCCAGCAGCCGAAGACTAGCGGGAGTGGAGACCCAGTACTTC
j_call: TRBJ2-5
clone_size: NA
v_call: TRBV4-3
d_call: TRBD2

cdr3_aa: CASSLDQGGNTEAFF
cdr3_nt: TGTGCCAGCAGCTTAGACCAAGGGGGGAACACTGAAGCTTTCTTT
j_call: TRBJ1-1
clone_size: NA
v_call: TRBV7-9
d_call: NA

cdr3_aa: CASSLDGRVSYEQYF
cdr3_nt: TGCGCCAGCAGCTTGGATGGGCGGGTCTCCTACGAGCAGTACTTC
j_call: TRBJ2-7
clone_size: few
v_call: TRBV5-1
d_call: NA

cdr3_aa: CASRTALNSPQHF
cdr3_nt: TGTGCCAGCAGAACAGCTCTTAATTCCCCCCAGCATTTT
j_call: TRBJ1-5
clone_size: NA
v_call: TRBV27
d_call: NA